This T cell receptor beta chain was obtained from a study of OX40 agonist ivuxolimab in advanced cancers. The study in broad terms: The costimulatory receptor OX40 (CD134) was targeted by ivuxolimab, a fully human IgG2 agonistic monoclonal antibody. Intravenous ivuxolimab was administered to patients every 2 weeks at six dose levels: 0.01, 0.1, 0.3, 1.5, 3 and 10 mg/kg. The monotherapy dose-escalation portion (N ≈ 55 patients) of the phase I ivuxolimab trial is reported in the paper. Among the 50 to 55 dose-escalation patients, around 20 had hepatocellular carcinoma, 15 or so melanoma, 9 renal cell carcinoma and 9 head and neck cancer. Partial responses occurred in three dose-escalation patients, of whom one had hepatocellular carcinoma and two had cutaneous melanoma. Peripheral TCRbeta sequencing aimed to test whether ivuxolimab altered TCR sequence diversity and caused clonal T-cell expansion. A male proportion of roughly 80% and a mean age of approximately 60 years, ranging from 23 to 79, were recorded for the dose-escalation cohort. Patients were allowed to have had prior anti-PD-1, anti-PD-L1 or anti-CTLA-4 therapy, and around 43% of the dose-escalation patients had been treated with checkpoint inhibitors.

Summary of the overall study and its limitations: After ivuxolimab, CD8+ T cells had more expanded clones than CD4+ T cells on average. Low levels of normalized T-cell clonal expansion were also shown by some nonresponding patients. At doses of 0.1 to 3.0 mg/kg, clonal expansion of both CD4+ and CD8+ blood T cells was observed from baseline to week 6. Which antigens the clonally expanded peripheral T cells were specific for was not determined. Partial responders in the 0.1-3.0 mg/kg groups had among the lowest normalized peripheral clonal expansion, especially among CD8+ T cells.

The trial excluded patients who had a history of autoimmune disease or were on systemic immunosuppression. In every dose cohort, peripheral blood was drawn for TCR sequencing at baseline, cycle 4 day 1, and cycle 7 day 1. Samples came from an open-label, multicenter, first-in-human phase I dose-escalation trial of ivuxolimab. Adults with locally advanced or metastatic head and neck squamous cell, hepatocellular, melanoma or renal cell carcinoma were enrolled in the trial. Before TCR sequencing, CD4+ T cells and CD8+ T cells from peripheral blood were sorted into separate populations. The germline V gene sets CDR1 to MNHNS and CDR2 to SASEGT. Taken from cysteine to phenylalanine, the CDR3 has 12 residues. Only the CDR3 portion is preserved as DNA: 36 bases, with reading frame beginning at the first base. For sequencing of the TCRbeta CDR3 region, genomic DNA was extracted from the sorted cells. TCRbeta CDR3 regions were sequenced using the immunoSEQ Assay. The table was pulled from immuneACCESS by TCRdb, which kept in-frame rearrangements only. Such tables lose some clones; where checked, under half of the loss comes from unresolved V genes, and the rest has no known cause. This sample is represented by roughly 90,000 clones; 90% to 95% of them were singletons. The biggest ten clones account for roughly 2.8% of the sample.

A word on this clone: It lacks a known antigen. The junction differs from germline at one of its ends, possibly a read error.

This receptor was taken from an adult with an advanced solid tumor such as melanoma, head and neck, liver or kidney cancer. The sample here was CD4+ or CD8+ T cells sorted from blood, taken in a trial of the OX40 agonist ivuxolimab. The V and J segments used are TRBV6-1 and TRBJ1-2, and possibly TRBD1, on 5 matching bases. The DNA sequence is TGTGCCAGCAGTGAATGGGGTGTGGGGCAGAACTTC. It translates to CASSEWGVGQNF.